This T cell receptor beta chain originates from a study of blood T cells in healthy people across ages. A second about 7 to 12 cycle PCR used barcoded and J-beta primers. Via MiXCR, TCRdb re-called the 5' RACE reads, giving one row per CDR3 protein. This table has about 1.4 million distinct CDR3 sequences, approximately 59% appearing once. CDR3 length: 17 amino acids. Trimming at V came to 0 bases and at J to 4 bases, leaving 10 bases not matched to a gene. Germline assignment: CDR1 LGHNA and CDR2 YSLEER. This receptor was taken from a man younger than 30 in good health. The rearrangement links TRBV4-3 to TRBJ2-5; 8 nucleotides agree with TRBD1. Sequenced material: blood. The CDR3: CASSQEIAGGARETQYF. CDR3 DNA: TGCGCCAGCAGCCAAGAAATAGCAGGGGGCGCACGAGAGACCCAGTACTTC.